One sample yielded the 16 T cell receptor beta chains listed below, sequenced in a study of T-cell reconstitution after alpha-beta-depleted transplantation in children. Using unique molecular identifiers, the investigators prepared the TCRbeta library. TCRdb independently ran MiXCR on the PCR reads; one entry per CDR3 protein. The data contain 800,000 to 1,000,000 distinct CDR3 sequences, under 30% of them singletons. The sequencing here drew on PBMCs, mostly from graft donor cells, taken 360 days after TCRalphabeta/CD19-depleted stem cell transplant. Receptors originate from a boy younger than two who had a stem cell transplant for SCID, so the T cells may come from the graft donor.

There are a few counts of this clonotype. The J gene is TRBJ1-5, the V gene TRBV7-2, with 7 bases matching TRBD1. CDR1 SGHTA and CDR2 FQGNSA come from the germline V gene. V shed 1 base and J 1 base; nucleotides not matched to a gene: 4. This CDR3 comprises 16 residues. The CDR3 DNA reads TGTGCCAGCAGCTTAGAGTCGGGACAGAGCAATCAGCCCCAGCATTTT. Encoded protein: CASSLESGQSNQPQHF. Drawing the rest from reference TRBV7-2 and TRBJ1-5, the complete variable domain is GAGVSQSPSNKVTEKGKDVELRCDPISGHTALYWYRQSLGQGLEFLIYFQGNSAPDKSGLPSDRFSAERTGGSVSTLTIQRTQQEDSAVYLCASSLESGQSNQPQHFGDGTRLSIL.

In nucleotides, the CDR3 is TGTGCCAGTAGCGCGTCTGTGGCGTCCACCTACGAGCAGTACTTC. As protein: CASSASVASTYEQYF. The chain has TRBV19 and TRBJ2-7; D is unresolved. This CDR3 has 15 residues. Germline CDR1 reads LNHDA; CDR2 reads SQIVND (reference sequence). With 6 bases removed from V and 2 bases from J, the gap between germline ends came to 17 bases.

This clonotype came up a few times. This chain uses TRBV5-1 with TRBJ2-7; D is perhaps TRBD2 (7 bases). Looked up from germline, CDR1 is SGHRS and CDR2 is YFSETQ. The CDR3 has 16 residues. V was cut by 0 bases and J by 5 bases, with 18 bases left in between. Written as DNA, the CDR3 is TGCGCCAGCAGCTTGGGAGGGGGGGCCAGGAGGAACGAGCAGTACTTC. Translating it yields CASSLGGGARRNEQYF.

The chain joins TRBV5-1 to TRBJ2-1, with D hard to call. Germline V lookup: CDR1 SGHRS, CDR2 YFSETQ. V was shortened by 0 bases and J by 5 bases, with 9 bases between the two germline ends. The CDR3 is 14 residues long. For the CDR3, the DNA is TGCGCCAGCAGCTTGGAGGTATCCCACAATGAGCAGTTCTTC. This translates into CASSLEVSHNEQFF.

In this sample, this clonotype turned up a few times. The rearrangement uses TRBV7-8 and TRBJ1-5, with D perhaps matching TRBD1 (6 bases). This CDR3 region has 14 residues. V gave up 5 bases and J gave up 3 bases, with 11 bases separating them. Germline CDR1 and CDR2: SGHVS and FQNEAQ. CDR3 in amino acids: CASSQGTPNQPQHF. The CDR3 DNA sequence: TGTGCCAGCAGCCAGGGGACACCCAATCAGCCCCAGCATTTT.

V usage is TRBV11-2 and J usage is TRBJ2-5, with D possibly called TRBD1 or TRBD2 (5 bases each). V was cut by 5 bases and J by 1 base, with 17 bases left in between. Germline values: CDR1 SGHAT, CDR2 FQNNGV. This CDR3 has 16 amino acids. In nucleotides, the CDR3 is TGTGCCAGCAGCCTCACGGGACGGAGTGCCCAAGAGACCCAGTACTTC. It is translated as CASSLTGRSAQETQYF.

This clonotype has more than one count but fewer than ten. The CDR3 bases are TGTGCCAGCAGCTTAGCGAGGACATCGAGCCGAGAGACCCAGTACTTC. This gives the protein CASSLARTSSRETQYF. The V gene is TRBV7-9, the J gene TRBJ2-5, with TRBD1 as a possible D gene (5 bases). CDR1 SEHNR and CDR2 FQNEAQ come from the germline V gene (reference sequence). Trimming removed 0 bases from V and 4 bases from J, with 15 bases in between. The CDR3 sequence is 16 residues long.

This clonotype was found a few times. V and J are TRBV12-3 or TRBV12-4 and TRBJ2-3; maybe TRBD1 (5 bases). The CDR3 runs to 15 residues. The germline V and J ends were trimmed by 8 bases and 10 bases, with 25 bases remaining between them. CDR3 in DNA: TGTGCCAGCCAATTCCAGGGTTCGCGCAGTCTGGCGCAGTATTTT. It encodes CASQFQGSRSLAQYF.

As DNA, the CDR3 is TGTGCCAGCAGCGCAGCAGGTACTCATAGCACAGATACGCAGTATTTT. This sequence encodes CASSAAGTHSTDTQYF. This sequence joins TRBV9 and TRBJ2-3; D remains ambiguous. In germline, CDR1 is SGDLS, CDR2 YYNGEE. V was pared by 3 bases and J by 0 bases, with 14 bases between. The CDR3 has 16 residues.

CDR3 residues: CASSYDDRSYEQYF. The CDR3 bases are TGTGCCAGCAGTTACGACGACAGGAGCTACGAGCAGTACTTC. The rearrangement uses TRBV6-2 or TRBV6-3 and TRBJ2-7, with D maybe TRBD1 (6 bases). The length of the CDR3 is 14 residues. With 2 bases removed from V and 3 bases from J, the gap between germline ends came to 11 bases. Germline V lookup: CDR1 MNHEY, CDR2 SVGEGT.

Only a few counts were recorded for this clonotype. The V gene is TRBV9, the J gene TRBJ1-5; 7 bases are shared with TRBD1. The trim removed 4 bases at V and 6 bases at J, leaving 16 bases unmatched. The CDR3 has 17 residues. CDR1 is SGDLS, CDR2 YYNGEE, per germline. DNA for the CDR3: TGTGCCAGCAGCCCGGGGGACAGCGCCCTAGGGGGTCAGCCCCAGCATTTT. Protein: CASSPGDSALGGQPQHF.

The rearrangement joins TRBV28 to TRBJ1-3; unclear D gene. Germline V lookup: CDR1 MDHEN, CDR2 SYDVKM. This CDR3 spans 16 amino acids. V dropped 3 bases and J dropped 4 bases, with 16 bases sitting between them. The CDR3 DNA reads as TGTGCCAGCAGTTTGAGATGGCGAGTTAAAGGAAACACCATATATTTT. Residues: CASSLRWRVKGNTIYF.

The chain carries TRBV7-9 and TRBJ2-1, with D possibly TRBD2 on 5 matching bases. Germline V CDR1 and CDR2: SEHNR, FQNEAQ (reference sequence). The V gene lost 7 bases and the J gene lost 1 base, with 8 bases spanning the gap. The CDR3 length is 13 residues. This chain's CDR3 is CASIAPSYNEQFF. The CDR3 DNA reads as TGTGCCAGCATAGCGCCTTCCTACAATGAGCAGTTCTTC.

The V call is TRBV7-2, the J call TRBJ1-1; 10 bases fit TRBD1. Germline V gene sequence: CDR1 SGHTA, CDR2 FQGNSA. The CDR3 extends over 14 amino acids. The junction had 7 bases not matched to a gene; V was cut back by 7 bases and J by 5 bases. CDR3 DNA: TGTGCCAGCACCCGGGACAGGGGTGGAACTGAAGCTTTCTTT. Its protein product is CASTRDRGGTEAFF.

The rearrangement links TRBV28 to TRBJ2-5; 9 bases line up with TRBD2. This CDR3 is 14 amino acids long. Germline CDR1 reads MDHEN; CDR2 reads SYDVKM. The V segment lost 7 bases and the J segment 4 bases; nucleotides outside the gene matches: 7. The CDR3 protein is CASTSSGEGETQYF. As DNA, the CDR3 is TGTGCCAGCACCTCTAGCGGGGAAGGAGAGACCCAGTACTTC.

The chain uses TRBV25-1 and TRBJ2-3; no clear D gene. CDR1 is MGHDK, CDR2 SYGVNS, per germline. This CDR3 is built from 14 residues. Trimming shortened V by 3 bases and J by 6 bases, and 13 bases separated the two germline ends. DNA for the CDR3: TGTGCCAGCAGTGAGAGAAAGGGCCGGGATACGCAGTATTTT. Residues: CASSERKGRDTQYF.